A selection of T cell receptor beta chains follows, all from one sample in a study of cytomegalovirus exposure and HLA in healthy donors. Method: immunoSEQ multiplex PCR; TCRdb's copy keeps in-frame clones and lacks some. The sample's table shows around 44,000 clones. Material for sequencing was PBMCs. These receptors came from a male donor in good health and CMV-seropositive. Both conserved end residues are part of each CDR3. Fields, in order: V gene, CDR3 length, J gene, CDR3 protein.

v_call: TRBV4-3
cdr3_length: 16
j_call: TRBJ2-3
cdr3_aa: CASSHADRGRSDTQYF

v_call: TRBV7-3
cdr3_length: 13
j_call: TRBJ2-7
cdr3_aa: CASSTDRGGEQYF

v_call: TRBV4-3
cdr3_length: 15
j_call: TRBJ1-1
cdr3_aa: CASSQEEGWNTEAFF

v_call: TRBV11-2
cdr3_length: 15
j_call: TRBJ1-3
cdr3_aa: CASSSIRGPGDTIYF

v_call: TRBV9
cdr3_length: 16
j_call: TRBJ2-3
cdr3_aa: CASSPRLGTSTDTQYF

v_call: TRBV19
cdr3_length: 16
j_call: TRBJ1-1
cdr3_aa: CASRGGGPPSNTEAFF

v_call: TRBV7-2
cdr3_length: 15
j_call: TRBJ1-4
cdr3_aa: CASSHRTGLNEKLFF

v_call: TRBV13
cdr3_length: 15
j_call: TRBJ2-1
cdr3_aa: CASSPGLAGGGEQFF

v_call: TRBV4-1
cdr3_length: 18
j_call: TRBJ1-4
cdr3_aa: CASSSRTGGYPTNEKLFF

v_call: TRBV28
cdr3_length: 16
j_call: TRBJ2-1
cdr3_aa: CASSDGTASSYNEQFF

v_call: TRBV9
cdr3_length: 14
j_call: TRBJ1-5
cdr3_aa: CASSVSGGDQPQHF

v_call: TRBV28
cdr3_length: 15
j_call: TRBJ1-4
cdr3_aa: CASDRGHSTNEKLFF

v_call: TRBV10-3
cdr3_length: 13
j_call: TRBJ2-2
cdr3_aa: CASNQGSGGELFF

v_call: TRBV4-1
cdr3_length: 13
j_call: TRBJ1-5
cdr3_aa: CASSQPTGQPQHF

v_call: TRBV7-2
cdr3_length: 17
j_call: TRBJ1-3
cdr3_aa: CASSLYLPAHSGNTIYF

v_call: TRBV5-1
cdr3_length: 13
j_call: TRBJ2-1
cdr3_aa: CASSLVSDNEQFF

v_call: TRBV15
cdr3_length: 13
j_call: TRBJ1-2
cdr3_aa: CATSRRGLYGYTF

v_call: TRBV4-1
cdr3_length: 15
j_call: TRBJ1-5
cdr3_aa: CASSQEGAGGQPQHF

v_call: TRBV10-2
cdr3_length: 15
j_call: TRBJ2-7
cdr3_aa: CASSEFETGGYEQYF

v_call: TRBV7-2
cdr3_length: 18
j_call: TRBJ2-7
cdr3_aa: CASSLALAWGGRAYEQYF

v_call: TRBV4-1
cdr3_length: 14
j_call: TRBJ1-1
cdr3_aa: CASSQDPRNTEAFF

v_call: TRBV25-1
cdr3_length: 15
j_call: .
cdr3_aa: CASSEGGARTYEQYF

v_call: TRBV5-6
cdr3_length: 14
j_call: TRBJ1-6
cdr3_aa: CASSLRGQGVGYHF

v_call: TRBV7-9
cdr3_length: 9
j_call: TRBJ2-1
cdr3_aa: CATYNEQFF

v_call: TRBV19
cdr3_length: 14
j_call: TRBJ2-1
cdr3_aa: CASSITSGGNEQFF

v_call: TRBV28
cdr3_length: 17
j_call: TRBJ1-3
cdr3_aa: CASSLGTGVLSGNTIYF

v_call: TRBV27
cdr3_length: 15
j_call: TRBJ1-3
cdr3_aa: CASSLSGTGGNTIYF

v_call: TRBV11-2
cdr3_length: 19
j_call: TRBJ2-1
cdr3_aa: CASSLIGTRQGLWQMGQFF

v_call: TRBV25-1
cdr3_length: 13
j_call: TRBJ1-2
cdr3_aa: CASSEYWADGYTF

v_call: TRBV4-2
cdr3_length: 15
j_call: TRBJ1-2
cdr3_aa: CASSPIPITNYGYTF

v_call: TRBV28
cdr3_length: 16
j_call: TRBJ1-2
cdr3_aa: CASAPLPGQGAGGYTF